This TCR beta chain was profiled in a study of T cells after yellow fever vaccination. TCRdb reanalysed the 5' RACE reads using MiXCR and keeps one entry per CDR3 protein. The repertoire includes 95,000 to 150,000 distinct CDR3 sequences, 8% to 10% of them detected once, and roughly 40% sits in the top ten. This clonotype has just a few counts. The material was CD8+ T cells sorted from PBMCs, obtained on the day of the yellow fever booster vaccination. This TCR derives from a man aged 18 to 29 who received the YFV17D yellow fever vaccine.

CDR3 sequence (DNA): TGTGCCAGCTTTTTCGAGGCGTCGGCTAATGAAAAACTGTTTTTT. This codes for CASFFEASANEKLFF. V usage is TRBV2 and J usage is TRBJ1-4; D call uncertain. This CDR3 has 15 residues. Germline V gene data show CDR1 as SNHLY and CDR2 as FYNNEI. The ends were cut back, 8 bases at V and 3 bases at J, with 16 bases in the middle.